The clone carrying this TCR beta chain is medium-sized (0.01 to 0.1%) within its sample. Antigen: not known. The data originate from a study of T cell clones after liver transplantation. Study background: TCRbeta sequencing after a pre-transplant mixed lymphocyte reaction identified graft-donor-reactive clones, later tracked in post-transplant blood. Findings of the study overall: The donor-reactive repertoire was only partly measurable in a couple of subjects, lacking donor cells.

The assay was immunoSEQ multiplex PCR, and TCRdb's table has in-frame clones only and misses some. The sample lists 25,000 to 35,000 clones; about 95% were seen once. CDR3 size: 15 residues. With 6 bases clipped from V and 5 bases from J, the junction kept 9 bases outside the gene matches. Germline V gene lookup returns CDR1 SGHDN and CDR2 FVKESK. The chain uses TRBV14 and TRBJ2-5; 10 nucleotides agree with TRBD2. Sequenced here: CD8+ T cells from blood, sampled 12 months after liver transplant. The sequence was obtained from a human patient who received a liver transplant. Some of the T cells might come from the graft donor. DNA for the CDR3: TGTGCCAGCAGACCCAGGGGACTAGCGAGCGAGACCCAGTACTTC. Translating gives CASRPRGLASETQYF.